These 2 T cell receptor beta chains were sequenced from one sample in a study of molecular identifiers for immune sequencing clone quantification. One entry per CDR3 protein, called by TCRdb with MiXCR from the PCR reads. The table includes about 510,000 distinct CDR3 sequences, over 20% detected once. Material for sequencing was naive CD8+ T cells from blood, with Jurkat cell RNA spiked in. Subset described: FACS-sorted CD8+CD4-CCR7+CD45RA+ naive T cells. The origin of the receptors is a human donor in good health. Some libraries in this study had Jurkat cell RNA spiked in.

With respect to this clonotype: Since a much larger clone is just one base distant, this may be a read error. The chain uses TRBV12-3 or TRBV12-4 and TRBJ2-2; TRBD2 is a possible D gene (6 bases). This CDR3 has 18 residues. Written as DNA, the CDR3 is TGTGCCAGCAGTTTTCTTAATCAGGGAGGCCCGGGGACCGGGGAGCTGTCTTTT. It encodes CASSFLNQGGPGTGELSF.

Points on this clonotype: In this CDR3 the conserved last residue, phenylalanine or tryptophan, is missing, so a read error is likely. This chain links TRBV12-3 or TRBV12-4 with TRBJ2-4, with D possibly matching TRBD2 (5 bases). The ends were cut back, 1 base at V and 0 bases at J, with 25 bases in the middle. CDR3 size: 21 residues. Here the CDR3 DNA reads TGTGCCAGCAGTTTAGTCGGGATGGAGACCGACCCTGTTCTAGCCAAAAACATTCAGTACTCC. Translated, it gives CASSLVGMETDPVLAKNIQYS.